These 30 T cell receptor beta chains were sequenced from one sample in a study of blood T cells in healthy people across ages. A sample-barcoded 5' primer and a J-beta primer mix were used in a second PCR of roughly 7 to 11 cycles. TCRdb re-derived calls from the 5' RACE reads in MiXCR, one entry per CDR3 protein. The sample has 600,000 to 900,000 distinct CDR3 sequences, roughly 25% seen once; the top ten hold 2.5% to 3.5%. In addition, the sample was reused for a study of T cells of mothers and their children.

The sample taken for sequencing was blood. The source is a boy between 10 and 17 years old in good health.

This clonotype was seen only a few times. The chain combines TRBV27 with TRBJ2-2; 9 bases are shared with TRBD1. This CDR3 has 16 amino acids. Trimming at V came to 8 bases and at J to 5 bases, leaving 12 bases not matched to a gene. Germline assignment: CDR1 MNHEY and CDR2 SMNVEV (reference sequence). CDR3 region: CASSWGGQGPTGELFF. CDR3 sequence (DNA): TGTGCCAGCTCCTGGGGGGGACAGGGACCAACCGGGGAGCTGTTTTTT.

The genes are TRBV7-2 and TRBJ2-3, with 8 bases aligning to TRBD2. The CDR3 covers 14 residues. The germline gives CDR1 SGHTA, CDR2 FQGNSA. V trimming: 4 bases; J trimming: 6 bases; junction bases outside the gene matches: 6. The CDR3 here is CASSYGLARDTQYF. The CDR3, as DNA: TGTGCCAGCAGCTATGGACTAGCCAGGGATACGCAGTATTTT.

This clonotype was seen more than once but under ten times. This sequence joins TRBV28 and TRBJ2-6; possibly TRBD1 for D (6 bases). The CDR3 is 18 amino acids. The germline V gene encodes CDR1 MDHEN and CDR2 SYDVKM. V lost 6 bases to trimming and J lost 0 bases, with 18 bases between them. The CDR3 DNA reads TGTGCCAGCAGCCTGCCGCACAGGGTGAGCTCTGGGGCCAACGTCCTGACTTTC. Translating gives CASSLPHRVSSGANVLTF.

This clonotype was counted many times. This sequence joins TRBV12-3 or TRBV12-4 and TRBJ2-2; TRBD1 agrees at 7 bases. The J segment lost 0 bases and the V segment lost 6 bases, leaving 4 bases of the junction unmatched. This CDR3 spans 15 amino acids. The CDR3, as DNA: TGTGCCAGCAGACCGACAGGGACGAACACCGGGGAGCTGTTTTTT. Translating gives CASRPTGTNTGELFF.

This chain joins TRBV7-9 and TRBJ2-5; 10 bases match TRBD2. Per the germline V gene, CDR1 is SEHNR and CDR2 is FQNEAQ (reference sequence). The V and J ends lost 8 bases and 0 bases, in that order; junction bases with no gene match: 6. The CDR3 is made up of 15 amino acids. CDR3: CASASAGGYQETQYF. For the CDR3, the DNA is TGTGCCAGCGCCTCAGCGGGGGGGTACCAAGAGACCCAGTACTTC.

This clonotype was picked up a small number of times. CDR3: CASSYSGQGAYEQYF. CDR3 DNA sequence: TGTGCCAGCAGTTACTCCGGACAGGGGGCCTACGAGCAGTACTTC. The rearrangement uses TRBV6-5 and TRBJ2-7, with 10 bases aligning to TRBD1. Per the germline V gene, CDR1 is MNHEY and CDR2 is SVGAGI. The CDR3 spans 15 residues. The ends lost 0 bases at V and 2 bases at J; junction bases unmatched: 1.

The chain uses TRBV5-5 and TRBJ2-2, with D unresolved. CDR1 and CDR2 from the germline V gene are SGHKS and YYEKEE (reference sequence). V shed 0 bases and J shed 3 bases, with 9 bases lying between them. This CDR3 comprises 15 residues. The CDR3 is CASSLDSQYTGELFF. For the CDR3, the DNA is TGTGCCAGCAGCTTGGACAGTCAGTACACCGGGGAGCTGTTTTTT.

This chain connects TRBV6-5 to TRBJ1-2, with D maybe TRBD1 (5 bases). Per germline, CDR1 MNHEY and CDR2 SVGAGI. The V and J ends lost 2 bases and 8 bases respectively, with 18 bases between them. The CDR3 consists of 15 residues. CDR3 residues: CASSYTEGDSGGYTF. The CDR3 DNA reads TGTGCCAGCAGTTACACCGAAGGGGATTCGGGAGGCTACACCTTC.

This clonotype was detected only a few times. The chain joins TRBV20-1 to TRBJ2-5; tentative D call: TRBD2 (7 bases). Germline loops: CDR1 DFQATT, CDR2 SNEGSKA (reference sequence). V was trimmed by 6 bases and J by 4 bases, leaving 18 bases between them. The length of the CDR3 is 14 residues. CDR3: CSARGRGPRETQYF. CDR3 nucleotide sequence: TGCAGTGCCCGCGGGCGGGGGCCTCGAGAGACCCAGTACTTC.

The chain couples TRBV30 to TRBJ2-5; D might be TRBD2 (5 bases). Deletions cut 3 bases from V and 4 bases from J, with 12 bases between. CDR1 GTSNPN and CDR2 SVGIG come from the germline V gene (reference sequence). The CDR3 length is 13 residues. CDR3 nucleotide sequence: TGTGCCTGGAGGGTTAGCGAGGGAGAGACCCAGTACTTC. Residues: CAWRVSEGETQYF.

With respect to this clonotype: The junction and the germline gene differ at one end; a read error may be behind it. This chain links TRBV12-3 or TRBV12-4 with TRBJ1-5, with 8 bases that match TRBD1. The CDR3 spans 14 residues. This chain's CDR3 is CASSFDRGGQPRHF. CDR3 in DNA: TGTGCCAGCAGTTTTGACAGGGGCGGTCAGCCCCGGCATTTT.

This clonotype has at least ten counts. CDR3 sequence: CASSPQSEKLFF. The DNA for the CDR3 is TGTGCCAGCAGCCCCCAGAGTGAAAAACTGTTTTTT. The chain couples TRBV7-9 to TRBJ1-4; no definite D call. The CDR3 totals 12 residues. The germline gives CDR1 SEHNR, CDR2 FQNEAQ (reference sequence). The V gene lost 5 bases and the J gene lost 7 bases, with 8 bases spanning the gap.

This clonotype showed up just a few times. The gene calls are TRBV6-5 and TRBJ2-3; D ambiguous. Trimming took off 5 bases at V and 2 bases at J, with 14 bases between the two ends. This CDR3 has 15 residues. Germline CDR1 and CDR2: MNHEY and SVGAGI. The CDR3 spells CASSSRSVPTDTQYF. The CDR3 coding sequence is TGTGCCAGCAGTAGTAGGTCAGTCCCCACAGATACGCAGTATTTT.

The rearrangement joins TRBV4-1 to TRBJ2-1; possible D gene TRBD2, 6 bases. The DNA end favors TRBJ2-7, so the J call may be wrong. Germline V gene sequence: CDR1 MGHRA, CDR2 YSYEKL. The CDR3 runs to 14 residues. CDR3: CASSQGPAGYEQYF. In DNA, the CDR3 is TGCGCCAGCAGCCAAGGACCAGCGGGCTACGAGCAGTACTTC.

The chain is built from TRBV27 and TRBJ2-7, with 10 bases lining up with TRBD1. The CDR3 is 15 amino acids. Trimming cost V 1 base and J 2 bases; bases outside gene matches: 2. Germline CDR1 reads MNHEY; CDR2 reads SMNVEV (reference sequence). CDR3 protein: CASSLLGQGPYEQYF. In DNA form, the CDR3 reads TGTGCCAGCAGTTTATTGGGACAGGGGCCCTACGAGCAGTACTTC.

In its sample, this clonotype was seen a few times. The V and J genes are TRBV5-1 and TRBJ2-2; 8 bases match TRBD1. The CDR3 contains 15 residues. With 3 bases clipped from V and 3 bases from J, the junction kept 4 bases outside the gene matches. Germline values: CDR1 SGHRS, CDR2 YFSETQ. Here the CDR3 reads CASSSGQGYTGELFF. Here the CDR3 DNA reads TGCGCCAGCAGCTCTGGACAGGGATACACCGGGGAGCTGTTTTTT.

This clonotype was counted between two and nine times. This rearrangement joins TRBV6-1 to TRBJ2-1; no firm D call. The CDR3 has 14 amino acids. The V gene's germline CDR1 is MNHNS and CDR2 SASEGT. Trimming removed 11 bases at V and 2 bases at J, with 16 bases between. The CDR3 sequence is CAGDQAPPYNEQFF. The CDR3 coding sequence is TGTGCCGGCGACCAGGCCCCCCCCTACAATGAGCAGTTCTTC.

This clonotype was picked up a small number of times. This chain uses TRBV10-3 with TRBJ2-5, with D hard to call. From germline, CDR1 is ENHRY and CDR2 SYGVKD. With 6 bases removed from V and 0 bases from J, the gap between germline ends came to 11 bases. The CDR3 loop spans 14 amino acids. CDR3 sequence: CAIRRGPDQETQYF. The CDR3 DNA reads TGTGCCATCAGGAGAGGCCCCGACCAAGAGACCCAGTACTTC.

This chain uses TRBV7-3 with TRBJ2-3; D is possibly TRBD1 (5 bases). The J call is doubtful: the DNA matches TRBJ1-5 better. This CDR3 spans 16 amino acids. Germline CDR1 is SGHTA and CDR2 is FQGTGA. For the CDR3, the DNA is TGTGCCAGCAGCTTGCCTCCGGGACGGAGCACAGATACGCAGCATTTT. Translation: CASSLPPGRSTDTQHF.

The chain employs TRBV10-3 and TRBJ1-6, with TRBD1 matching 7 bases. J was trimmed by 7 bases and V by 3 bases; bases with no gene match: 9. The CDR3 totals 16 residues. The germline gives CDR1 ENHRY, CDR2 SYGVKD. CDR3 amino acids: CAISDRRGPGNSPLHF. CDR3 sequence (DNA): TGTGCCATCAGTGATCGAAGGGGGCCTGGAAATTCACCCCTCCACTTT.

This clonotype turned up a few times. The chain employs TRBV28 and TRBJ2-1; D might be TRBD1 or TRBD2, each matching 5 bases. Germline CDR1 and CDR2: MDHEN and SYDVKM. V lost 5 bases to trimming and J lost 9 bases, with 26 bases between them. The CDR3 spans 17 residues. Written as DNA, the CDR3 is TGTGCCAGCAGTCCGCGGGCCCTTTCCGAGGGACGAACTGAGCAGTTCTTC. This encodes CASSPRALSEGRTEQFF.

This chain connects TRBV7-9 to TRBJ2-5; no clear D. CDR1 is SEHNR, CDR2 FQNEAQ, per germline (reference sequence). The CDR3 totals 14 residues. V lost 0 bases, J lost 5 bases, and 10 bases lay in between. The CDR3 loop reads CASSLAMSPETQYF. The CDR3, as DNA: TGTGCCAGCAGCTTAGCGATGAGCCCTGAGACCCAGTACTTC.

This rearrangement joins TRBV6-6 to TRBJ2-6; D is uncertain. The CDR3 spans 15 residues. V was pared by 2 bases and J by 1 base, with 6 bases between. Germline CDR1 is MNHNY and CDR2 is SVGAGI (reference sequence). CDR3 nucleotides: TGTGCCAGCAGTTACAGACCATCTGGGGCCAACGTCCTGACTTTC. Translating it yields CASSYRPSGANVLTF.

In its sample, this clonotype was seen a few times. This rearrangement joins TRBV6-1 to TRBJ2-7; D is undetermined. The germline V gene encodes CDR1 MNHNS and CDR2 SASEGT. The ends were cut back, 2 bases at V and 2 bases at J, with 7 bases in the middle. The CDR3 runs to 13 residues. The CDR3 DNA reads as TGTGCCAGCAGTGAACGGTCAACCTACGAGCAGTACTTC. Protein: CASSERSTYEQYF.

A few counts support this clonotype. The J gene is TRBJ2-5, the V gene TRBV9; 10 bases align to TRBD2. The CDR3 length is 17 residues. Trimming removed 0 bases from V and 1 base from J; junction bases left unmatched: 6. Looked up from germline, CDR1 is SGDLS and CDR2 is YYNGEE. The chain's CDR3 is CASSVESSGGFQETQYF. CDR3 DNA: TGTGCCAGCAGCGTAGAATCTAGCGGGGGATTCCAAGAGACCCAGTACTTC.

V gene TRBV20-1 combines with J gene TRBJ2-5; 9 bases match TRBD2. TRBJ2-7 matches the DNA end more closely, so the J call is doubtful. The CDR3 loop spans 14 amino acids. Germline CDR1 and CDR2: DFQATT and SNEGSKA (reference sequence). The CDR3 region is CSARVRGGAYEQYF. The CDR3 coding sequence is TGCAGTGCTAGAGTGCGGGGGGGCGCTTACGAGCAGTACTTC.

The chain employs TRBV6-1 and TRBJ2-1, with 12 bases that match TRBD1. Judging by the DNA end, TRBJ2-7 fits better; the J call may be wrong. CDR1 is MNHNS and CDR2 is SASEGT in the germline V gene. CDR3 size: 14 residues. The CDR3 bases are TGTGCCAGCAGTGAGGGACAGGGGGCATCGGAGCAGTACTTC. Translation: CASSEGQGASEQYF.

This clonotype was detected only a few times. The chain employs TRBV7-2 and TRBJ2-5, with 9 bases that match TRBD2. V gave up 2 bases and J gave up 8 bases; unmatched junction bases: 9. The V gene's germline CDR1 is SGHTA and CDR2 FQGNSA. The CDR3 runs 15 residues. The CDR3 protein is CASSLSGGSIETQYF. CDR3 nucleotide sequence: TGTGCCAGCAGCTTAAGCGGGGGGTCTATCGAAACCCAGTACTTC.

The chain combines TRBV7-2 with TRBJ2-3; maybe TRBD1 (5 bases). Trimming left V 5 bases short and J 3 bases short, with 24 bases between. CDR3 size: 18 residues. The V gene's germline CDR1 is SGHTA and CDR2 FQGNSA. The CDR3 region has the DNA TGTGCCAGCAGCCCAGAGACTTGGGCAGGGCTTTGGACAGATACGCAGTATTTT. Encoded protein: CASSPETWAGLWTDTQYF.

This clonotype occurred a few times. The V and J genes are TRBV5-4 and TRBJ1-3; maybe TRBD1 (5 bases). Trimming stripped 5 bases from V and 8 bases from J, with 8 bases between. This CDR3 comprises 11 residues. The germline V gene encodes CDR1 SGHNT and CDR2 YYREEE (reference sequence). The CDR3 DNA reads TGTGCCAGCAGAGGGGAGGACACCATATATTTT. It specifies CASRGEDTIYF.